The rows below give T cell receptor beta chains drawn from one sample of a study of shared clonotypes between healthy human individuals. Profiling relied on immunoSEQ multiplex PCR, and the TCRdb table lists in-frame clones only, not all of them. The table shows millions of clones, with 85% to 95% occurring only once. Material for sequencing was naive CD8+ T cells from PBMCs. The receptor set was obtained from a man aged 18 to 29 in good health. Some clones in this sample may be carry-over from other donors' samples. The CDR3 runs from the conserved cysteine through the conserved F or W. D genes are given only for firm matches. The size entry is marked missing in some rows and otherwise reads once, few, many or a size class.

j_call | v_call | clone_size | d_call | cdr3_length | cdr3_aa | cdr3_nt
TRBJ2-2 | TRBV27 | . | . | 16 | CASSFSTGEVTGELFF | TGTGCCAGCAGTTTCTCAACCGGGGAGGTCACCGGGGAGCTGTTTTTT
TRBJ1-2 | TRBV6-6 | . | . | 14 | CASSYGARENGYTF | TGTGCCAGCAGTTACGGGGCCAGGGAGAATGGCTACACCTTC
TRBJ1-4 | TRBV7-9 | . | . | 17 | CASSLGFMRATNEKLFF | TGTGCCAGCAGCTTAGGGTTCATGCGAGCAACTAATGAAAAACTGTTTTTT
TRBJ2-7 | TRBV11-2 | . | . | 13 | CASRGVTSYEQYF | TGTGCCAGCAGAGGCGTTACCTCCTACGAGCAGTACTTC
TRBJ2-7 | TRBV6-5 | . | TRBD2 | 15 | CASRPWSGGAYEQYF | TGTGCCAGCAGGCCATGGTCGGGGGGGGCCTACGAGCAGTACTTC
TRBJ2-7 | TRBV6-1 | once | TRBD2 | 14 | CASIGGDVSREQYF | TGTGCCAGCATTGGGGGGGACGTCTCGAGGGAGCAGTACTTC
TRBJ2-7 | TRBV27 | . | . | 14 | CASSLSGRTREQYF | TGTGCCAGCAGCCTATCAGGCAGGACTCGCGAGCAGTACTTC
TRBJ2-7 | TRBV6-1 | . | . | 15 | CASLPLWSLPYEQYF | TGTGCCAGCCTCCCTTTATGGTCACTTCCCTACGAGCAGTACTTC
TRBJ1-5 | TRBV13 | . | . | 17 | CASSLGRRVGRVGPQHF | TGTGCCAGCAGCTTAGGGCGGCGAGTTGGGAGGGTTGGGCCCCAGCATTTT
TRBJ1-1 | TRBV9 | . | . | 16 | CASSVGSGVMNTEAFF | TGTGCCAGCAGCGTAGGTTCAGGGGTTATGAACACTGAAGCTTTCTTT
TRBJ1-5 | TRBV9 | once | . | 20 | CASSVRSRHHRGRSNQPQHF | TGTGCCAGCAGCGTACGGTCCCGACATCACCGGGGTAGGAGCAATCAGCCCCAGCATTTT
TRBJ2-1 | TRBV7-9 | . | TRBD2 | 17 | CASSSTSRTSGSNEQFF | TGTGCCAGCAGCTCCACTTCGCGGACTAGCGGGAGCAATGAGCAGTTCTTC
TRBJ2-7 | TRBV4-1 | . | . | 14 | CASSLNGQYYEQYF | TGCGCCAGCAGCCTCAATGGCCAGTACTACGAGCAGTACTTC
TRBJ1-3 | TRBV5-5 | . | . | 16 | CASSLPGSDSGNTIYF | TGTGCCAGCAGCCTACCGGGATCGGACTCTGGAAACACCATATATTTT
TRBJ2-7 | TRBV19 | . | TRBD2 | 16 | CASSHGPGLGGYEQYF | TGTGCCAGTAGTCATGGGCCGGGACTAGGGGGCTACGAGCAGTACTTC
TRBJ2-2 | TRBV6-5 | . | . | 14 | CASNLLAGTGELFF | TGTGCCAGCAACCTACTAGCAGGCACCGGGGAGCTGTTTTTT
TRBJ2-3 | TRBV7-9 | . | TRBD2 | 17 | CASSTKALAGVGDTQYF | TGTGCCAGCAGCACTAAGGCACTAGCGGGAGTTGGGGATACGCAGTATTTT
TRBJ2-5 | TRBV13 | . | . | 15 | CASSTGPPKGETQYF | TGTGCCAGCAGCACGGGACCCCCGAAGGGGGAGACCCAGTACTTC
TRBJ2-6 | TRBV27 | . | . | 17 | CASSGWGLISGANVLTF | TGTGCCAGCTCTGGCTGGGGTCTAATCTCTGGGGCCAACGTCCTGACTTTC
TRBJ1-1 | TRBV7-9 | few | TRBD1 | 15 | CASSALRGQGTEAFF | TGTGCCAGCAGCGCTCTCAGGGGGCAGGGGACTGAAGCTTTCTTT
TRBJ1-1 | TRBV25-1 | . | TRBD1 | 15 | CASSELPGGDTEAFF | TGTGCCAGCAGTGAATTACCAGGGGGGGACACTGAAGCTTTCTTT
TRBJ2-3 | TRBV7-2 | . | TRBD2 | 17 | CASSPFAVAGLRDTQYF | TGTGCCAGCAGCCCCTTTGCGGTAGCGGGGCTTAGGGATACGCAGTATTTT